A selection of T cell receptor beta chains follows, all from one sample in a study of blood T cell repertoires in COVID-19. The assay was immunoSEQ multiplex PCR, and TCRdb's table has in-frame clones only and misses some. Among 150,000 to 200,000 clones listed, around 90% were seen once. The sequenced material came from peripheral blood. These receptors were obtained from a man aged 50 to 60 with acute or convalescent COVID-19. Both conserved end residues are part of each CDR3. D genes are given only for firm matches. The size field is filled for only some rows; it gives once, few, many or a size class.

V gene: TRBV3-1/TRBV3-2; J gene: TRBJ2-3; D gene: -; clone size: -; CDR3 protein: CASSQLRADTQYF; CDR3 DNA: TGTGCCAGCAGCCAATTGAGGGCAGATACGCAGTATTTT
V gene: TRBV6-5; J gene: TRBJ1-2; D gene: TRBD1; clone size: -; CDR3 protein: CASRGTDYGYTF; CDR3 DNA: TGTGCCAGCAGAGGGACAGACTATGGCTACACCTTC
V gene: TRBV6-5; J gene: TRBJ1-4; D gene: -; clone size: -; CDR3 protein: CASSRATNEKLFF; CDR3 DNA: TGTGCCAGCAGCCGGGCAACTAATGAAAAACTGTTTTTT
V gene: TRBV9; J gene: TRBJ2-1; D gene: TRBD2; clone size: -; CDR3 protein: CASSPGLAGGRSSYNEQFF; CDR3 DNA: TGTGCCAGCAGCCCGGGACTAGCGGGGGGCCGAAGCTCCTACAATGAGCAGTTCTTC
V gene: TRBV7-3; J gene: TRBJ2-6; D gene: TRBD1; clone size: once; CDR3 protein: CASSQGVGANVLTF; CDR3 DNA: TGTGCCAGCAGCCAGGGGGTTGGGGCCAACGTCCTGACTTTC
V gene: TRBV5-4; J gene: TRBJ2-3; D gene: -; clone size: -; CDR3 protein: CASSSQRAPDTQYF; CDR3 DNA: TGTGCCAGCAGCTCTCAGAGGGCCCCCGATACGCAGTATTTT
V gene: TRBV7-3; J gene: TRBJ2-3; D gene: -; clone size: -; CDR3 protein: CASSLNRFSGDTQYF; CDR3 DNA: TGTGCCAGCAGCTTAAACCGCTTCTCGGGGGATACGCAGTATTTT
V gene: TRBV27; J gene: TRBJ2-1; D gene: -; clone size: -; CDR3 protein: CASRRGWNEQFF; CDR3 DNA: TGTGCCAGCAGACGGGGGTGGAATGAGCAGTTCTTC
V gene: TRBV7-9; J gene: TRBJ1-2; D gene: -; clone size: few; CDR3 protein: CASTKTGNYGYTF; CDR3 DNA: TGTGCCAGCACCAAGACAGGCAACTATGGCTACACCTTC
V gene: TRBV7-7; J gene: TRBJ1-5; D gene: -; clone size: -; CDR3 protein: CASSHPGGSRGNQPQHF; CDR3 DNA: TGTGCCAGCAGCCATCCGGGGGGGTCGAGGGGCAATCAGCCCCAGCATTTT
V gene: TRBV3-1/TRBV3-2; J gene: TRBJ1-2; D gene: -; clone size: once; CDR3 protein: CASSQDLQARYTF; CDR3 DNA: TGTGCCAGCAGCCAAGATCTTCAGGCTCGCTACACCTTC
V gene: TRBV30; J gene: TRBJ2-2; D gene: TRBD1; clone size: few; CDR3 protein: CAWSPRTGGSTGELFF; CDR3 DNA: TGTGCCTGGAGTCCCCGGACAGGGGGTTCGACCGGGGAGCTGTTTTTT
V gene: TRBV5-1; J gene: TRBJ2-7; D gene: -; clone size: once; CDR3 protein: CASSTTGGPYEQYF; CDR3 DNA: TGCGCCAGCAGCACGACAGGAGGCCCCTACGAGCAGTACTTC
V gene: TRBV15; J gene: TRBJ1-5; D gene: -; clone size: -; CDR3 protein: CATSRDRGNREPQHF; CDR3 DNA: TGTGCCACCAGCAGAGATAGGGGAAACAGGGAGCCCCAGCATTTT
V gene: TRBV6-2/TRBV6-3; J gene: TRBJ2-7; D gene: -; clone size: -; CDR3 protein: CASSYSSPPRLLSYEQYF; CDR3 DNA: TGTGCCAGCAGTTACTCATCCCCGCCGCGGTTACTGTCCTACGAGCAGTACTTC